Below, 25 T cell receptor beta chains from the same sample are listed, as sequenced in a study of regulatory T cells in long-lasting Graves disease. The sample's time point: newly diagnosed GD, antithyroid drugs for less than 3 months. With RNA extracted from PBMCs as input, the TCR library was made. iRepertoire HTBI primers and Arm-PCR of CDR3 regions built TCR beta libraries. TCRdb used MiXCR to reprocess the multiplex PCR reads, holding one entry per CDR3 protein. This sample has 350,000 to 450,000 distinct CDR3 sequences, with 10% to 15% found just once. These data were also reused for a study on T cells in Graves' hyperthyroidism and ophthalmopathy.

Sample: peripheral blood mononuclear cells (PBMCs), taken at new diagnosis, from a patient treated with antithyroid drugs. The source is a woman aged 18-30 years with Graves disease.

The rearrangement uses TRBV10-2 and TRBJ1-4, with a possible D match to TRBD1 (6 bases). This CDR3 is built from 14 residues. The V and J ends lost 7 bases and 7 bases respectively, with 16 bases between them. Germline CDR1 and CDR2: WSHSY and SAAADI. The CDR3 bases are TGCGCCAGCACTAAGGACAGTCCGACTGAAAAACTGTTTTTT. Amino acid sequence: CASTKDSPTEKLFF.

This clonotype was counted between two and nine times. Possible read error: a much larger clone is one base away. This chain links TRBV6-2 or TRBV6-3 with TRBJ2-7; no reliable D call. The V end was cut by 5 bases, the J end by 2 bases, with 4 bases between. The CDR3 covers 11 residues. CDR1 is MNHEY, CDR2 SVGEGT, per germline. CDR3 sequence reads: CASSVTYEQYF. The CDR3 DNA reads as TGTGCCAGCAGTGTTACCTACGAGCAGTACTTC.

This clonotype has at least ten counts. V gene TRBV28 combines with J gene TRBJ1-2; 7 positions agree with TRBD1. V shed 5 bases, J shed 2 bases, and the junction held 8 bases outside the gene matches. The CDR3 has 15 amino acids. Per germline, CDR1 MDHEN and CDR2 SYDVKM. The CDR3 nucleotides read TGTGCCAGCAGTCTACAGACAGGGTACAACTATGGCTACACCTTC. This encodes CASSLQTGYNYGYTF.

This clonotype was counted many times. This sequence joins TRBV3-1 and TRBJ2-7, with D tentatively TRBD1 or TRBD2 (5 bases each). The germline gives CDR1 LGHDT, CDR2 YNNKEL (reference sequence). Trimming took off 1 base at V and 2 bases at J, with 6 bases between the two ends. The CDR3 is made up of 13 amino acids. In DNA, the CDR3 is TGTGCCAGCAGCCAAGTGGGACCCTACGAGCAGTACTTC. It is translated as CASSQVGPYEQYF.

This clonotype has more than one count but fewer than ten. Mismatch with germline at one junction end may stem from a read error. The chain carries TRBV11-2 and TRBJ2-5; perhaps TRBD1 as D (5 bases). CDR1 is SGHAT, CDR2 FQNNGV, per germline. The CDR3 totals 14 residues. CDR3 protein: CASSLSRVQETQCF. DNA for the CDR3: TGTGCCAGCAGCTTAAGCAGGGTCCAAGAGACCCAGTGCTTC. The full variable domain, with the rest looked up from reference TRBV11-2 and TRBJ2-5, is EAGVAQSPRYKIIEKRQSVAFWCNPISGHATLYWYQQILGQGPKLLIQFQNNGVVDDSQLPKDRFSAERLKGVDSTLKIQPAKLEDSAVYLCASSLSRVQETQCFGPGTRLLVL.

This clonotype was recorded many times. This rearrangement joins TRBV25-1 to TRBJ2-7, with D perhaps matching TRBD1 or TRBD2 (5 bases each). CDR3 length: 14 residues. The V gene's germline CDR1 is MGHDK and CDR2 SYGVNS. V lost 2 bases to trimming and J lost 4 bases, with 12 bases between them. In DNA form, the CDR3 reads TGTGCCAGCAGTGAACTAAGGGGCGGGTACGAGCAGTACTTC. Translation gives CASSELRGGYEQYF.

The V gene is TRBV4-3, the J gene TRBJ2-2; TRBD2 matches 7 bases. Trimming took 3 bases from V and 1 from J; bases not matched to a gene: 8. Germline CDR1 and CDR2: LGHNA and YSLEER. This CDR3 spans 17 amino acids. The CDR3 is CASSHWRASGNTGELFF. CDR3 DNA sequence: TGCGCCAGCAGCCACTGGAGGGCTAGCGGGAACACCGGGGAGCTGTTTTTT.

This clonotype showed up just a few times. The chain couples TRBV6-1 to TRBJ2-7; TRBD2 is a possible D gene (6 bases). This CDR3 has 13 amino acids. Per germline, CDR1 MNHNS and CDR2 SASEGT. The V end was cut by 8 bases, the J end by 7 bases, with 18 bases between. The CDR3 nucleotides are TGTGCCAGCTCCCCCGCGGGACCCGGGGAGCAGTACTTC. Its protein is CASSPAGPGEQYF.

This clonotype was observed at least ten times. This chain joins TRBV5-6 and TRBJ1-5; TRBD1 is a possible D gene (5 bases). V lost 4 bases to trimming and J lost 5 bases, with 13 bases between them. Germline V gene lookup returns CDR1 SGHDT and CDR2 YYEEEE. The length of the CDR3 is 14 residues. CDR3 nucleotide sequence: TGTGCCAGCAGCCGAGGAGGGGTGTATCAGCCCCAGCATTTT. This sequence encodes CASSRGGVYQPQHF.

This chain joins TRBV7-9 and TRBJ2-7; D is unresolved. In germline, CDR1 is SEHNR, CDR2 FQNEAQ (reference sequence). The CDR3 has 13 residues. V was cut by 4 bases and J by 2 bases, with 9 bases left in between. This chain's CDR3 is CASSYAGPYEQYF. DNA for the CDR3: TGTGCCAGCAGCTATGCCGGCCCCTACGAGCAGTACTTC.

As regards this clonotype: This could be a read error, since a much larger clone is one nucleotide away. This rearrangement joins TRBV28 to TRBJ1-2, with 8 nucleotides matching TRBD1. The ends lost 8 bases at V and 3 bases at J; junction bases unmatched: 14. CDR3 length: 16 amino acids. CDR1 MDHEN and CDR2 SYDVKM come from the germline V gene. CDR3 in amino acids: CASSGPRQGSDYGYTF. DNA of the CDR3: TGTGCCAGCTCCGGGCCCAGACAGGGGTCGGACTATGGCTACACCTTC.

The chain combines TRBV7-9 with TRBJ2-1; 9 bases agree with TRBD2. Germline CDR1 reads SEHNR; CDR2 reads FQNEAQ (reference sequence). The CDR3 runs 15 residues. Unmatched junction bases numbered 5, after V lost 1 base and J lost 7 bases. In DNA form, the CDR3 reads TGTGCCAGCAGCTTAGGCGGGGGGGGGGGAAATGAGCAGTTCTTC. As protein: CASSLGGGGGNEQFF.

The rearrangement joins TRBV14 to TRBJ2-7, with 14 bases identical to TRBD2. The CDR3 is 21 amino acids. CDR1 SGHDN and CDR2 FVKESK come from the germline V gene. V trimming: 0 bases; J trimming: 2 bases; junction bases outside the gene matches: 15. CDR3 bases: TGTGCCAGCAGCCAAGAACGGACGACTAGCGGGAGGGCTTTATCCCCCTACGAGCAGTACTTC. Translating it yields CASSQERTTSGRALSPYEQYF.

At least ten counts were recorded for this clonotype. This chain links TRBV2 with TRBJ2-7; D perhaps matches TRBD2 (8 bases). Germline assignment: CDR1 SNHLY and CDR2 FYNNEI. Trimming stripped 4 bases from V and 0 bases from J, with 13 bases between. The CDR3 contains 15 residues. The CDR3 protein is CASSVQGTSSYEQYF. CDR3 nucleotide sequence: TGTGCCAGCAGTGTACAGGGGACTAGCTCCTACGAGCAGTACTTC.

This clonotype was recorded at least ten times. CDR3 sequence (DNA): TGTGCCAGCAGCCTCCTGAGGGGCTCCTACAATGAGCAGTTCTTC. Protein: CASSLLRGSYNEQFF. The chain joins TRBV14 to TRBJ2-1; D possibly uses TRBD1 or TRBD2 (5 bases each). The germline V gene has CDR1 SGHDN and CDR2 FVKESK. The CDR3 has 15 residues. V shed 4 bases and J shed 0 bases, with 10 bases lying between them.

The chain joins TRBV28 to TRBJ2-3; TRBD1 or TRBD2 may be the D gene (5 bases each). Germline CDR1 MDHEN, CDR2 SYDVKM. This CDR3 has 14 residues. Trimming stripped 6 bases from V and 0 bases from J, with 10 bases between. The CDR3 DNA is TGTGCCAGCAGACAATGGGGGAGCACAGATACGCAGTATTTT. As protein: CASRQWGSTDTQYF.

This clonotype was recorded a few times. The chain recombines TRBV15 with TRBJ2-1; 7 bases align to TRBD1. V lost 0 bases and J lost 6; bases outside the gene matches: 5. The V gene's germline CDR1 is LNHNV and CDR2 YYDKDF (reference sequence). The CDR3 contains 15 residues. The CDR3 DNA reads TGTGCCACCAGCAGAGACCCGACAGGGAGCAATGAGCAGTTCTTC. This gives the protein CATSRDPTGSNEQFF.

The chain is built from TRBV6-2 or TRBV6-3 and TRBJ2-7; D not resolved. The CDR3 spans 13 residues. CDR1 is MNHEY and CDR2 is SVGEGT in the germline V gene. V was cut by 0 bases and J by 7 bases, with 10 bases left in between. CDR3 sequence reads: CASSYSRFREQYV. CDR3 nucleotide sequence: TGTGCCAGCAGTTACTCGAGGTTCAGGGAGCAGTACGTC.

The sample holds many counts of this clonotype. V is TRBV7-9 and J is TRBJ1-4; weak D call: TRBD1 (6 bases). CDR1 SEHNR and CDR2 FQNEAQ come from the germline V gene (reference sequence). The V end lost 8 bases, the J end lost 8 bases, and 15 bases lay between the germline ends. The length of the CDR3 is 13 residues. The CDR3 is CASARGAGEKLFF. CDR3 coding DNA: TGTGCCAGCGCGCGGGGGGCAGGGGAAAAACTGTTTTTT.

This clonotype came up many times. This CDR3 is CSATLVWATMEQFF. CDR3 coding DNA: TGCAGTGCTACGCTAGTCTGGGCTACGATGGAGCAGTTCTTC. The genes are TRBV20-1 and TRBJ2-1; D is ambiguous. V was shortened by 4 bases and J by 10 bases, with 20 bases between the two germline ends. Germline loops: CDR1 DFQATT, CDR2 SNEGSKA (reference sequence). This CDR3 contains 14 residues.

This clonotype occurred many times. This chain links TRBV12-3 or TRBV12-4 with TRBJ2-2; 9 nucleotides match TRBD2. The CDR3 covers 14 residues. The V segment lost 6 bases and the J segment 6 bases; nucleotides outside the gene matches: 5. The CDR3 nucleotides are TGTGCCAGCAGCAAACTAGCGGGCCCCGGGGAGCTGTTTTTT. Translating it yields CASSKLAGPGELFF.

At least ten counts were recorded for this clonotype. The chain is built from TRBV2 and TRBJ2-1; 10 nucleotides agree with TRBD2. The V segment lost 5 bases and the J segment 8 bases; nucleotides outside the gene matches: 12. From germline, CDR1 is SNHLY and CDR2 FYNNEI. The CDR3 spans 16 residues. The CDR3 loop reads CASSPHGLAASDEQFF. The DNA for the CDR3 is TGTGCCAGCAGTCCCCACGGACTAGCGGCTTCTGATGAGCAGTTCTTC.

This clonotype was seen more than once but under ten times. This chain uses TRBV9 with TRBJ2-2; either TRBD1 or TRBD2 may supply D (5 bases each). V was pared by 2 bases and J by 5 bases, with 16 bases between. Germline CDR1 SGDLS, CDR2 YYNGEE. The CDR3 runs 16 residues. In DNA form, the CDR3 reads TGTGCCAGCAGCGTTTCAGGGACCCCTGGGACCGGGGAGCTGTTTTTT. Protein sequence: CASSVSGTPGTGELFF.

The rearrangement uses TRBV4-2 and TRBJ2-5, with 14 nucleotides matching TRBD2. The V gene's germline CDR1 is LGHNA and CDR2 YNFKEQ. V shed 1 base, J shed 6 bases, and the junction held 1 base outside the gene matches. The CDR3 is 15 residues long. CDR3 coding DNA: TGTGCCAGCAGCCAAGGGACTAGCGGGGGGCAGACCCAGTACTTC. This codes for CASSQGTSGGQTQYF.

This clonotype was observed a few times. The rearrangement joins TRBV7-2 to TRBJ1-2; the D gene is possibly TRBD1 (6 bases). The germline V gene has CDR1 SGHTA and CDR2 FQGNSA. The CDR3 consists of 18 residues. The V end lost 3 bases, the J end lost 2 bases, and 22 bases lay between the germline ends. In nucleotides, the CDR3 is TGTGCCAGCAGCTTGGGCGAGGGCAGGGGAGGGTGGAACTATGGCTACACCTTC. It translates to CASSLGEGRGGWNYGYTF. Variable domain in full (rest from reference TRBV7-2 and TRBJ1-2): GAGVSQSPSNKVTEKGKDVELRCDPISGHTALYWYRQSLGQGLEFLIYFQGNSAPDKSGLPSDRFSAERTGGSVSTLTIQRTQQEDSAVYLCASSLGEGRGGWNYGYTFGSGTRLTVV.